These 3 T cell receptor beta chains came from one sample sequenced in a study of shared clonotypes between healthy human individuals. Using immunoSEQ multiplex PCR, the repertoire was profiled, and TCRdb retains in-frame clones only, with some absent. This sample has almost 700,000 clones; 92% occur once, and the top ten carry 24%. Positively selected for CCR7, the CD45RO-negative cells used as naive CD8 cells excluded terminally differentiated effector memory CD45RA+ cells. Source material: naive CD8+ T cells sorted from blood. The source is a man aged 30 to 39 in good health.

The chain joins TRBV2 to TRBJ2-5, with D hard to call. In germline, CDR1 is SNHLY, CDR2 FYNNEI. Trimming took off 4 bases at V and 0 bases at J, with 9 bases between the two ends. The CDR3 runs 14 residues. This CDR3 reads CASSGAGYQETQYF. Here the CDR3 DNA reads TGTGCCAGCAGTGGGGCTGGGTACCAAGAGACCCAGTACTTC. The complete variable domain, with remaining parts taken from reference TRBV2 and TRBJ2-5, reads EPEVTQTPSHQVTQMGQEVILRCVPISNHLYFYWYRQILGQKVEFLVSFYNNEISEKSEIFDDQFSVERPDGSNFTLKIRSTKLEDSAMYFCASSGAGYQETQYFGPGTRLLVL.

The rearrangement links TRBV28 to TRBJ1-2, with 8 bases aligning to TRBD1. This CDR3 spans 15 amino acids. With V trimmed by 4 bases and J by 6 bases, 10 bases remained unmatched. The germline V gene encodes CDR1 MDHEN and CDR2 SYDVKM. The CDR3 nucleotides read TGTGCCAGCAGTTCCTTCCAGGGGGCATTGGATGGCTACACCTTC. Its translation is CASSSFQGALDGYTF.

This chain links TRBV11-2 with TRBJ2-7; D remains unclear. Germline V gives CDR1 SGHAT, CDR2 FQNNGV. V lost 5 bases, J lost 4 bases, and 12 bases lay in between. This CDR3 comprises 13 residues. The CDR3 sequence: CASSQGALYEQYF. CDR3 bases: TGTGCCAGCAGCCAAGGTGCCCTTTACGAGCAGTACTTC.